Listed here are 22 T cell receptor beta chains from one sample, sequenced in a study of blood T cell repertoires in COVID-19. Only in-frame clones appear in the TCRdb table, and some are missing; sequencing was by immunoSEQ multiplex PCR. This sample carries roughly 250,000 clones, 70% to 90% of them seen once, and the ten largest clones take 0.7% to 1%. Sequencing was carried out using peripheral blood. The receptors here all came from a human donor with COVID-19, enrolled during active disease. The donor label of this sample is uncertain.

V and J are TRBV28 and TRBJ2-1, with 8 bases that match TRBD1. The germline V gene encodes CDR1 MDHEN and CDR2 SYDVKM. V lost 2 bases to trimming and J lost 9 bases; unmatched junction nucleotides: 6. The CDR3 contains 14 residues. The chain's CDR3 is CASSLRQGAREQFF. DNA for the CDR3: TGTGCCAGCAGTTTACGGCAGGGGGCTCGTGAGCAGTTCTTC.

A word on this clone: Compared with germline, one end of the junction differs, possibly owing to a read error. The CDR3 spells CASTETGGFVGYTF. CDR3 sequence (DNA): TGTGCCAGCACTGAAACGGGAGGGTTTGTTGGCTACACCTTC. The chain employs TRBV6-1 and TRBJ1-2; D remains ambiguous. The CDR3 extends over 14 amino acids. Germline CDR1 and CDR2: MNHNS and SASEGT.

The chain joins TRBV30 to TRBJ1-1; D may be TRBD1 (6 bases). Trimming took 5 bases from V and 0 from J, leaving 16 bases between them. The CDR3 runs to 15 residues. Germline V gene lookup returns CDR1 GTSNPN and CDR2 SVGIG (reference sequence). This CDR3 is CAWSRGVRVNTEAFF. The CDR3 DNA is TGTGCCTGGTCCAGGGGAGTGAGGGTGAACACTGAAGCTTTCTTT.

On this clone itself: A much bigger clone sits one base away, suggesting this may be a read error. The chain has TRBV5-6 and TRBJ1-5; weak D call: TRBD1 (5 bases). Trimming shortened V by 0 bases and J by 5 bases, and 6 bases separated the two germline ends. The CDR3 totals 13 residues. Germline CDR1 reads SGHDT; CDR2 reads YYEEEE. The CDR3 DNA follows: TGTGCCAGCAGCTTGGTAGGGGATCAGCCCCAGCATTTT. It yields the protein CASSLVGDQPQHF.

The J gene is TRBJ2-1, the V gene TRBV29-1; 9 nucleotides line up with TRBD2. This CDR3 region has 17 residues. J gave up 0 bases and V 5 bases, and 11 bases lay outside the gene matches. The germline CDR1 and CDR2 sequences are SQVTM and ANQGSEA. The DNA of the CDR3 is TGCAGCGTTTCCCCTAGCGGGACCCCTTCCTCCTACAATGAGCAGTTCTTC. This gives the protein CSVSPSGTPSSYNEQFF.

The rearrangement links TRBV13 to TRBJ2-5; 7 nucleotides line up with TRBD1. Germline V lookup: CDR1 PRHDT, CDR2 FYEKMQ (reference sequence). Trimming cost V 4 bases and J 7 bases; bases outside gene matches: 9. This CDR3 is 14 amino acids long. The CDR3: CASSSQTGKVTQYF. CDR3 DNA sequence: TGTGCCAGCAGCTCTCAGACAGGGAAGGTGACCCAGTACTTC. The entire variable domain, with the rest obtained from reference TRBV13 and TRBJ2-5, is as follows: AAGVIQSPRHLIKEKRETATLKCYPIPRHDTVYWYQQGPGQDPQFLISFYEKMQSDKGSIPDRFSAQQFSDYHSELNMSSLELGDSALYFCASSSQTGKVTQYFGPGTRLLVL.

The rearrangement uses TRBV12-3 or TRBV12-4 and TRBJ2-4; 7 nucleotides line up with TRBD1. This CDR3 has 13 residues. Trimming took 2 bases from V and 7 from J; bases not matched to a gene: 2. This CDR3 reads CASSLHRGNIQYF. In DNA, the CDR3 is TGTGCCAGCAGTTTACACAGGGGCAACATTCAGTACTTC.

This rearrangement joins TRBV10-2 to TRBJ1-1; possibly TRBD1 for D (5 bases). Germline CDR1 and CDR2: WSHSY and SAAADI. The CDR3 spans 14 residues. Trimming took off 7 bases at V and 5 bases at J, with 17 bases between the two ends. CDR3 DNA sequence: TGCGCCAGCACCCGGGCAGGGTCGAGGACTGAAGCTTTCTTT. Translated, it gives CASTRAGSRTEAFF.

J is TRBJ1-2 and V is TRBV5-4, with TRBD1 matching 10 bases. Germline V lookup: CDR1 SGHNT, CDR2 YYREEE (reference sequence). With V trimmed by 4 bases and J by 4 bases, 7 bases remained unmatched. This CDR3 has 15 amino acids. The CDR3 loop reads CASSPRDRGGYGYTF. The CDR3 DNA is TGTGCCAGCAGCCCCCGGGACAGGGGCGGCTATGGCTACACCTTC.

This clone was seen a few times. This rearrangement joins TRBV7-6 to TRBJ1-6; 7 bases align to TRBD1. The CDR3 is made up of 14 amino acids. V lost 4 bases, J lost 6 bases, and 3 bases stayed unmatched. Germline lookup yields CDR1 SGHVS and CDR2 FNYEAQ. The CDR3 nucleotides read TGTGCCAGCAGCTCGGACAGGCTTAATTCACCCCTCCACTTT. Its translation: CASSSDRLNSPLHF. Looking up the rest from reference TRBV7-6 and TRBJ1-6 gives the full variable domain: GAGVSQSPRYKVTKRGQDVALRCDPISGHVSLYWYRQALGQGPEFLTYFNYEAQQDKSGLPNDRFSAERPEGSISTLTIQRTEQRDSAMYRCASSSDRLNSPLHFGNGTRLTVT.

This chain links TRBV28 with TRBJ2-5; TRBD1 matches 8 bases. The germline V gene has CDR1 MDHEN and CDR2 SYDVKM. The CDR3 is 16 amino acids. The junction had 11 bases not matched to a gene; V was cut back by 7 bases and J by 1 base. CDR3 loop: CASTWGLTGVQETQYF. CDR3 sequence (DNA): TGTGCCAGCACCTGGGGTCTGACAGGGGTCCAAGAGACCCAGTACTTC.

Details on this clone: At one boundary the junction diverges from the germline segment, which might be a read error. The chain combines TRBV7-7 with TRBJ2-2; D perhaps matches TRBD1 (6 bases). CDR1 and CDR2 (germline): SSHAT, FNYEAQ (reference sequence). This CDR3 is built from 13 residues. Here the CDR3 DNA reads TGTGCTAGCAGCTTAGCACAGGGCGGGGAGCTGTTTTTT. It is translated as CASSLAQGGELFF.

The chain has TRBV10-3 and TRBJ1-5; TRBD1 agrees at 10 bases. With V trimmed by 3 bases and J by 7 bases, 3 bases remained unmatched. Germline loops: CDR1 ENHRY, CDR2 SYGVKD. This CDR3 is 14 amino acids long. The CDR3 DNA follows: TGTGCCATCAGTGAAGGGACAGGGGAACAGCCCCAGCATTTT. Its protein product is CAISEGTGEQPQHF.

This clone occurred once. The CDR3 sequence: CASRRGGAGANYGYTF. The CDR3, as DNA: TGTGCCAGCCGCCGAGGGGGGGCAGGGGCTAACTATGGCTACACCTTC. The gene calls are TRBV5-4 and TRBJ1-2; weak D call: TRBD1 (6 bases). V gave up 7 bases and J gave up 0 bases, with 19 bases separating them. The germline CDR1 and CDR2 sequences are SGHNT and YYREEE (reference sequence). There are 16 residues in the CDR3.

The chain joins TRBV6-5 to TRBJ2-7, with 7 bases identical to TRBD2. Germline trimming cut 6 bases from V and 6 bases from J; bases unmatched to any gene: 14. Germline-derived CDR1 and CDR2 are MNHEY and SVGAGI. The CDR3 spans 15 residues. Written as DNA, the CDR3 is TGTGCCAGCAGCTCACAGCGGGACGTCGGGGTCGAGCAGTACTTC. This encodes CASSSQRDVGVEQYF.

V usage is TRBV10-3 and J usage is TRBJ2-6, with a weak D call TRBD1 (8 bases). Germline V gene data show CDR1 as ENHRY and CDR2 as SYGVKD. Trimming stripped 8 bases from V and 4 bases from J, with 21 bases between. CDR3 size: 17 residues. CDR3 residues: CAISRGQGARGANVLTF. The CDR3 nucleotides are TGTGCCATCTCGCGGGGGCAGGGGGCGCGAGGGGCCAACGTCCTGACTTTC.

The chain combines TRBV9 with TRBJ1-3, with D possibly TRBD1 on 5 matching bases. This CDR3 comprises 15 residues. Germline V gives CDR1 SGDLS, CDR2 YYNGEE. V lost 6 bases, J lost 3 bases, and 16 bases lay in between. The CDR3 loop reads CASTRFGGDGNTIYF. The DNA for the CDR3 is TGTGCCAGCACCCGCTTCGGGGGTGATGGAAACACCATATATTTT.

V and J are TRBV28 and TRBJ1-6; TRBD1 is a possible D gene (6 bases). Trimming removed 4 bases at V and 0 bases at J, with 22 bases between. Germline CDR1 MDHEN, CDR2 SYDVKM. The CDR3 sequence is 20 residues long. CDR3 coding DNA: TGTGCCAGCAGTTCAGATAGGACAGCCGCGACCTTCTCCTATAATTCACCCCTCCACTTT. Residues: CASSSDRTAATFSYNSPLHF. Together with reference TRBV28 and TRBJ1-6, the CDR3 gives the full variable domain: DVKVTQSSRYLVKRTGEKVFLECVQDMDHENMFWYRQDPGLGLRLIYFSYDVKMKEKGDIPEGYSVSREKKERFSLILESASTNQTSMYLCASSSDRTAATFSYNSPLHFGNGTRLTVT.

This clone was recorded at least ten times. The chain recombines TRBV4-2 with TRBJ2-5; 8 positions match TRBD1. V shed 1 base, J shed 4 bases, and the junction held 2 bases outside the gene matches. The CDR3 has 14 residues. Germline V gene lookup returns CDR1 LGHNA and CDR2 YNFKEQ. The CDR3 DNA sequence: TGTGCCAGCAGCCAAGGAGGACAGGGAGAGACCCAGTACTTC. This gives the protein CASSQGGQGETQYF.

V usage is TRBV7-9 and J usage is TRBJ2-7, with 8 bases identical to TRBD1. Germline CDR1 reads SEHNR; CDR2 reads FQNEAQ (reference sequence). Germline trimming cut 5 bases from V and 3 bases from J; bases unmatched to any gene: 9. The CDR3 contains 15 residues. CDR3 bases: TGTGCCAGCAGCCCACGAGGACAGGGCATCTACGAGCAGTACTTC. This sequence encodes CASSPRGQGIYEQYF.

The gene calls are TRBV6-2 or TRBV6-3 and TRBJ1-5; the D gene is possibly TRBD1 (6 bases). In germline, CDR1 is MNHEY, CDR2 SVGEGT. This CDR3 region has 14 residues. V was cut by 4 bases and J by 10 bases, with 17 bases left in between. CDR3 amino acids: CASSSGTPVNPQHF. CDR3 coding DNA: TGTGCCAGCAGTTCCGGGACACCCGTCAACCCCCAGCATTTT.

This clone was found once. This chain connects TRBV5-1 to TRBJ1-2; 9 bases are a match to TRBD1. The CDR3 consists of 14 residues. The J segment lost 4 bases and the V segment lost 1 base, leaving 2 bases of the junction unmatched. Germline V gives CDR1 SGHRS, CDR2 YFSETQ. The CDR3 region has the DNA TGCGCCAGCAGCTTGACAGGGGGCATCTATGGCTACACCTTC. Amino acid sequence: CASSLTGGIYGYTF.